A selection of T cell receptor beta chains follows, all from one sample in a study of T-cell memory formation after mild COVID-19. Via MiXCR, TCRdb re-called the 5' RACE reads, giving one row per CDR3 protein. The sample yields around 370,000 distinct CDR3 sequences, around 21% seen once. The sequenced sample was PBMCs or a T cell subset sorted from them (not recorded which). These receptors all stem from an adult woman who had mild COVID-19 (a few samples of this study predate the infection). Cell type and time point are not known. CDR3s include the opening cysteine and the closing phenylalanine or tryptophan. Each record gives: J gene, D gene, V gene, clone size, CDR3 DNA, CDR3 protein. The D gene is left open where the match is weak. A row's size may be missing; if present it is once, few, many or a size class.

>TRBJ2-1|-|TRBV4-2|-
TGTGCCAGCAGCCAAGAAGGCAGCAATGTGGGCGATGAGCAGTTCTTC
CASSQEGSNVGDEQFF
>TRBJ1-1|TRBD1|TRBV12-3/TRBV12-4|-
TGTGCCAGCAGTTCCGGGACAGGGTTTTTCTTT
CASSSGTGFFF
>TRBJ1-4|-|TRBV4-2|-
TGTGCCAGCAGCCAAGATGGGCAGAATAATGAAAAACTGTTTTTT
CASSQDGQNNEKLFF
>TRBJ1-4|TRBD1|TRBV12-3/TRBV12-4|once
TGTGCCAGCAGTCACCGGGACAGGGATAATGAAAAACTGTTTTTT
CASSHRDRDNEKLFF
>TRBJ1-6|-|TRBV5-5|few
TGTGCCAGCAGCCGCGGTCTGGGGTCACCCCTCCACTTT
CASSRGLGSPLHF
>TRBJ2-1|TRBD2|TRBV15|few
TGTGCCACCAGCAGTGAGAGACTAGCGCGGAATGAGCAGTTCTTC
CATSSERLARNEQFF
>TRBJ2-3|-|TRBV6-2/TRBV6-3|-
TGTGCCAGCTTTTCGGACCTGGACGGAGGTCTGGAGTATTTT
CASFSDLDGGLEYF
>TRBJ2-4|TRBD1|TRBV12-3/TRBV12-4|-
TGTGCCAGCAGTCGGGACAGGGTTAGGGTCAAAAACATTCAGTACTTC
CASSRDRVRVKNIQYF
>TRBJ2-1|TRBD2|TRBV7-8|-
TGTGCCAGCAGCGTGGGACTAGCGGGGGGAGACAATGAGCAGTTCTTC
CASSVGLAGGDNEQFF
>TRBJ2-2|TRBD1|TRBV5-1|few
TGCGCCAGCAGCCTAATGACGGACAGGCCGAACACCGGGGAGCTGTTTTTT
CASSLMTDRPNTGELFF
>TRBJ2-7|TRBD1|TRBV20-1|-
TGCAGTGCTCAGGGAACAGGGGGCTACTACGAGCAGTACTTC
CSAQGTGGYYEQYF
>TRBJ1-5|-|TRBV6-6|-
TGTGCCAGCAGTTACGGGAGGGATAATCAGCCCCAGCATTTT
CASSYGRDNQPQHF
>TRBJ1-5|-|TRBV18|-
TGTGCCAGCTCACCCTATTTTAGCAATCAGCCCCAGCATTTT
CASSPYFSNQPQHF
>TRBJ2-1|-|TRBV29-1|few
TGCAGCGCCACCCCCCCGGAGCAGTTCTTC
CSATPPEQFF
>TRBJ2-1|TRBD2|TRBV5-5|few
TGTGCCAGCAGCTTGGGTCTAGCGGGAGTTCGGGAGCAGTTCTTC
CASSLGLAGVREQFF
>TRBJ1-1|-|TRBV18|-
TGTGCCAGCACCCTATCTGTTCTGGGTGAGAACACTGAAGCTTTCTTT
CASTLSVLGENTEAFF
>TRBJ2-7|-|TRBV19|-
TGTGCCAGTAGCTCATCCTCCGCAGTAGACGAGCAGTACTTC
CASSSSSAVDEQYF
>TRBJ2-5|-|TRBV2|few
TGTGCCAGCCAAGCCAACGGGCTAGGGGAGACCCAGTACTTC
CASQANGLGETQYF
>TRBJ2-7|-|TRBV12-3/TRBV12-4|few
TGTGCCAGCAGCCCCCTCCGGTCGGAGCAGTACTTC
CASSPLRSEQYF